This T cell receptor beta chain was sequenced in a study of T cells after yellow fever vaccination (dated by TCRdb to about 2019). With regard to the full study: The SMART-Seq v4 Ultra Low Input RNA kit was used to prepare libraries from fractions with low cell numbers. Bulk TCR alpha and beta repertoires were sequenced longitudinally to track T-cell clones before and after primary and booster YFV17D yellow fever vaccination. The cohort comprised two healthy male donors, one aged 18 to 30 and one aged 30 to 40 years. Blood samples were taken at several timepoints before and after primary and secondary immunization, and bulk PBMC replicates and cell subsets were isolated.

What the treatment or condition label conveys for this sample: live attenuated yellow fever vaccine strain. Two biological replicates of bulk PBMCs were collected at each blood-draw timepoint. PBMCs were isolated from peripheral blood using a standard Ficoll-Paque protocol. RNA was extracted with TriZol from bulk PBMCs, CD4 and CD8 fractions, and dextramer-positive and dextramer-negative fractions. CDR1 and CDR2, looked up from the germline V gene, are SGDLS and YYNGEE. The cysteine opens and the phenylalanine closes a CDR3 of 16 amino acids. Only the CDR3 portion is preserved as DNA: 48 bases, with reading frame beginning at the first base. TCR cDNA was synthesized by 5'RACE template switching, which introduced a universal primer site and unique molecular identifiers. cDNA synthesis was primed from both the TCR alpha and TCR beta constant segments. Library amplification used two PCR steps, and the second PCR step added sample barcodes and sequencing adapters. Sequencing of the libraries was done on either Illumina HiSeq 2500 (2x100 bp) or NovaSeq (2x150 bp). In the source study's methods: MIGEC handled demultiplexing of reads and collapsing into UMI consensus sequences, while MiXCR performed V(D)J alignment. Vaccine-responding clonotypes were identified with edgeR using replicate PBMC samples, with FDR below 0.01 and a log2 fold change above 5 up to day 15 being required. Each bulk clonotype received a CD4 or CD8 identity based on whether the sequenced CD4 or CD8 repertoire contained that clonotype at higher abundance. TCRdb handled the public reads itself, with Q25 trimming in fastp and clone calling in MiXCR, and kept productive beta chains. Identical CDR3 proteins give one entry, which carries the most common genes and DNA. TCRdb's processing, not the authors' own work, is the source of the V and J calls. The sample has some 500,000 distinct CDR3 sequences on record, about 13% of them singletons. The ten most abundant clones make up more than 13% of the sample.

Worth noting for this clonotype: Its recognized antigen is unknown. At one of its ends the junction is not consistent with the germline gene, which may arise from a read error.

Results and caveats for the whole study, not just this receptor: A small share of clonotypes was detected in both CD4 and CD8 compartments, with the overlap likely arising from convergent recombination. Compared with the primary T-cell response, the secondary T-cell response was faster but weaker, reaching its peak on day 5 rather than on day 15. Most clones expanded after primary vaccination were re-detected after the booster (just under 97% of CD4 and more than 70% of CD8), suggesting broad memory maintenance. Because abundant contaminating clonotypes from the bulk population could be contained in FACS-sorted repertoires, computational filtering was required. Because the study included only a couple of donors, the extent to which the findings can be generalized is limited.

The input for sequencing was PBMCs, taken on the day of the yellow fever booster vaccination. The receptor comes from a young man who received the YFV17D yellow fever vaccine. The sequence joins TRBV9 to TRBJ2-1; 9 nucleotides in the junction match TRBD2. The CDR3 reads CASSPISGRNYNEQFF. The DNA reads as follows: TGTGCCAGCAGCCCGATCAGCGGGAGGAACTACAACGAGCAGTTCTTC.